This TCR beta chain was documented in a study of beta chain features in type 1 diabetes. The study, taken as a whole, reports: Comparison showed that naive, central memory and Treg TCRB repertoires appeared more similar among patients than among healthy donors. The study found moderately but significantly shorter TCRB CDR3s in all four CD4+ subsets of Type 1 diabetes patients. In type 1 diabetes patients, VDJ junctions had fewer insertions; deletions at these junctions were more frequent.

As every portion of the isolated RNA was reverse transcribed, the sequencing read expressed TCRB transcripts. The read count averaged around 3.6 million across naive, central memory and regulatory T cell samples. Here immunoSEQ multiplex PCR was the method, and the copy in TCRdb shows in-frame clones only, minus some. The sample shows fewer than 25,000 clones, 69% of them seen only once. Worth noting for this clone: Its specificity is not known.

The CDR3 runs to 14 residues. Germline V CDR1 and CDR2: MNHNS, SASEGT. The chain is built from TRBV6-1 and TRBJ2-5; D is perhaps TRBD2 (6 bases). The J call may not be correct, given that the DNA end is closer to TRBJ2-7. The clonotype comes from a man between 18 and 29 years old with type 1 diabetes. The material sequenced was Tregs from blood. DNA of the CDR3: TGTGCCAGCAGTGATGGGACTTGGAACTACGAGCAGTACTTC. Residues: CASSDGTWNYEQYF.